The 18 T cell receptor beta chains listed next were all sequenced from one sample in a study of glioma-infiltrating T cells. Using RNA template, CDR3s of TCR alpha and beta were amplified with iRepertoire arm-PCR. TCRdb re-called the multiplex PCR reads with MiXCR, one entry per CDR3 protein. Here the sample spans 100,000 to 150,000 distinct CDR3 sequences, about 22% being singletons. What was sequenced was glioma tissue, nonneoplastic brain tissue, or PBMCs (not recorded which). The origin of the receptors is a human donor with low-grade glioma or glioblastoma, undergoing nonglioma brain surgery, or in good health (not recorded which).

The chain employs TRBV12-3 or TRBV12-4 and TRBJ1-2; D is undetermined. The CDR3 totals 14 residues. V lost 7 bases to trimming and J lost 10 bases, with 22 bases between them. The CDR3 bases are TGTGCCAGCACCTTGGGTGTAGAAACCTACGTCTACACCTTC. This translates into CASTLGVETYVYTF.

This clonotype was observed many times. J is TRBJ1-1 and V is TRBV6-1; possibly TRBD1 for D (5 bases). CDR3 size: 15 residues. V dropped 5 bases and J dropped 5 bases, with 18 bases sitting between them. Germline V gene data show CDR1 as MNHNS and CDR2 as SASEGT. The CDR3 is CASSYQGGTLTEAFF. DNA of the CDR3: TGTGCCAGCAGTTATCAGGGCGGAACACTGACTGAAGCTTTCTTT.

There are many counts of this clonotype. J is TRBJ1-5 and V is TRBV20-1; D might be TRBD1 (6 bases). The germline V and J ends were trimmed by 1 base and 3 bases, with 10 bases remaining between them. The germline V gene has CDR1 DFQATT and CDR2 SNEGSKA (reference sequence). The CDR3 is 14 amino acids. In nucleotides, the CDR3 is TGCAGTGCTAGAGGAGGGGGGATCAATCAGCCCCAGCATTTT. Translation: CSARGGGINQPQHF.

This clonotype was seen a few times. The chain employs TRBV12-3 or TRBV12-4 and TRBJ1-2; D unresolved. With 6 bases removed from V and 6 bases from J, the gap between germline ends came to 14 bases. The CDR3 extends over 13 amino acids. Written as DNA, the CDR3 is TGTGCCAGCAGGGGAGTCAGCCCCCATGGCTACACCTTC. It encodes CASRGVSPHGYTF.

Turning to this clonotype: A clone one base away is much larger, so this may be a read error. CDR3 sequence reads: CASSFRDYTEAFF. The CDR3 DNA sequence: TGTGCCAGCAGTTTCCGGGATTACACTGAAGCTTTCTTT. The chain couples TRBV25-1 to TRBJ1-1, with D hard to call. Trimming stripped 5 bases from V and 3 bases from J, with 10 bases between. CDR3 length equals 13 residues. Germline CDR1 reads MGHDK; CDR2 reads SYGVNS.

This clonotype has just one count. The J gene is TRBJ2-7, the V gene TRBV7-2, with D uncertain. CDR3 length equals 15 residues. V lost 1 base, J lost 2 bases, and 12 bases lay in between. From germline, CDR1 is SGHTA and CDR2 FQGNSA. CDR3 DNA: TGTGCCAGCAGCTTAGGTGGAGCAGACCCCTACGAGCAGTACGTC. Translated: CASSLGGADPYEQYV.

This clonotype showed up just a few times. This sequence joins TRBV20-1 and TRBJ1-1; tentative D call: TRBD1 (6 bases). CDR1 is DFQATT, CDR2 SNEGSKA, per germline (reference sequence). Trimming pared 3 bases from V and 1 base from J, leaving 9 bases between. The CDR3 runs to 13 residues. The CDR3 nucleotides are TGCAGTGCTAGGGCGACAGGGAACACTGAAGCTTTCTTT. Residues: CSARATGNTEAFF.

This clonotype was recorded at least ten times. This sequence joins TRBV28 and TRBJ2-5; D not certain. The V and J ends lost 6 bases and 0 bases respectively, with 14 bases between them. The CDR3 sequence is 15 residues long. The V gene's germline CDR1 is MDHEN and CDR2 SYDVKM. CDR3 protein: CASSASLGYQETQYF. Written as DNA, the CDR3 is TGTGCCAGCAGCGCCAGTCTGGGGTACCAAGAGACCCAGTACTTC.

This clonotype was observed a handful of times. CDR3: CASSQVTGYGANEKLFF. CDR3 sequence (DNA): TGTGCCAGCAGCCAAGTCACAGGGTACGGAGCTAATGAAAAACTGTTTTTT. This chain uses TRBV3-1 with TRBJ1-4, with a possible D match to TRBD1 (6 bases). V lost 1 base and J lost 3, with 15 bases in between. Looked up from germline, CDR1 is LGHDT and CDR2 is YNNKEL (reference sequence). CDR3 length: 17 amino acids.

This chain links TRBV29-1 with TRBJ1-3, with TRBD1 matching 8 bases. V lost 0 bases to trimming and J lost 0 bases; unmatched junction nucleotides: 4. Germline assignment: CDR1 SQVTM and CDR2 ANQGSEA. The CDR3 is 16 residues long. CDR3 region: CSVEEGDRSSGNTIYF. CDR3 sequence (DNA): TGCAGCGTTGAAGAGGGGGACAGGAGCTCTGGAAACACCATATATTTT.

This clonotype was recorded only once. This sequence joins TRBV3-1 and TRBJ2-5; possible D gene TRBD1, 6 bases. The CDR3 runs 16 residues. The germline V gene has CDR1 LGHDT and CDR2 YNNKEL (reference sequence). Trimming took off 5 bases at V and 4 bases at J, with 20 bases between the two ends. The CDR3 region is CASSAVDSSTVETQYF. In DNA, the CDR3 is TGTGCCAGCAGCGCGGTGGACAGTTCTACCGTAGAGACCCAGTACTTC.

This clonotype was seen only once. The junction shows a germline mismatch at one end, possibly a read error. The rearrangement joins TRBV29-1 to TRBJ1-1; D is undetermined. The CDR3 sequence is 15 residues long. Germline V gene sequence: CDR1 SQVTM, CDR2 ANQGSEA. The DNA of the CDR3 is TGCAGCGTTGACCCCTCACAACATATGAACACTGAGGCTTTCTTT. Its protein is CSVDPSQHMNTEAFF.

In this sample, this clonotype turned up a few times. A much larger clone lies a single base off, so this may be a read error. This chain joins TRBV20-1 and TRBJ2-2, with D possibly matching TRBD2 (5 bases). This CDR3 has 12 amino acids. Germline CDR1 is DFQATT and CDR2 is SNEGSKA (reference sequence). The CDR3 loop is CSASENTGELSF. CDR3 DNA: TGCAGTGCTAGCGAGAACACCGGGGAGCTGTCTTTT.

CDR3 nucleotide sequence: TGTGCCAGCAGCTTTCCCGCCGGGGGAGGAGGCACAGATACGCAGTATTTT. It translates to CASSFPAGGGGTDTQYF. The rearrangement links TRBV7-2 to TRBJ2-3; tentatively, D is TRBD2 (6 bases). Trimming took 3 bases from V and 1 from J, leaving 17 bases between them. The CDR3 has 17 amino acids. Germline-derived CDR1 and CDR2 are SGHTA and FQGNSA.

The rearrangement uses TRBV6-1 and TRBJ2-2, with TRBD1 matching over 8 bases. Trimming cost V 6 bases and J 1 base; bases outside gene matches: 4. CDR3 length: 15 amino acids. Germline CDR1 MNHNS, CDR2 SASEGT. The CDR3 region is CASSQGTGNTGELFF. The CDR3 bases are TGTGCCAGCAGCCAAGGGACAGGGAACACCGGGGAGCTGTTTTTT.

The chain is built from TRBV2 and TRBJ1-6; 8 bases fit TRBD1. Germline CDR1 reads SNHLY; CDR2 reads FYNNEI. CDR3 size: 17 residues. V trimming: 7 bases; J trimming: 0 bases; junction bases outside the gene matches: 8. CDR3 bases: TGTGCCAGCATCGGACAGGGCTTAAGCTCCTATAATTCACCCCTCCACTTT. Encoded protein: CASIGQGLSSYNSPLHF.

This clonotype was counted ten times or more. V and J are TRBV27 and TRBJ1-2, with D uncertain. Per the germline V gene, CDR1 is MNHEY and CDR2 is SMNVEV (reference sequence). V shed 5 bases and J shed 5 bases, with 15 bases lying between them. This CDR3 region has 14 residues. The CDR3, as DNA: TGTGCCAGCAGTGGCCAAGTGGGAAATTATGGCTACACCTTC. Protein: CASSGQVGNYGYTF.

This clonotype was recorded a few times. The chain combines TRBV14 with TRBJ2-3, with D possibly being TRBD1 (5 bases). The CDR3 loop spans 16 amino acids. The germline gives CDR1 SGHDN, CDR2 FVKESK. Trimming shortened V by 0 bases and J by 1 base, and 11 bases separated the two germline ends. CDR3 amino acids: CASSQDWGQGTDTQYF. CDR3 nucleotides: TGTGCCAGCAGCCAAGATTGGGGCCAGGGCACAGATACGCAGTATTTT.